Listed below are T cell receptor beta chains from one sample, sequenced in a study of Ad26.COV2.S vaccination and SARS-CoV-2 variants. Sequencing used immunoSEQ multiplex PCR; TCRdb keeps in-frame clones, though not all of them. The repertoire consists of 250,000 or so clones, with roughly 87% occurring once and the leading ten covering roughly 3%. Specimen: peripheral blood, collected in a trial of Ad26.COV2.S vaccine versus placebo. The receptors were gathered from a person aged 18-60 years who received the Ad26.COV2.S COVID-19 vaccine or a placebo. The CDR3 runs from the conserved cysteine through the conserved F or W.

v_call cdr3_aa
TRBV4-1 CASSPSGTRKETQYF
TRBV25-1 CASSELSGTGSSYNEQFF
TRBV3-1/TRBV3-2 CASGQGHGYTF
TRBV9 CASSGGTAMNTEAFF
TRBV5-1 CASSFLKLGTGELFF
TRBV7-3 CASSERGGLTGELFF
TRBV7-9 CASSSGTVSGNTIYF
TRBV10-3 CAILGRLANEQFF
TRBV6-5 CASGKREQGVVEQYF
TRBV7-3 CASSSPTWRPDQPQHF
TRBV4-3 CASSQRDRGRDGYTF
TRBV3-1/TRBV3-2 CASSPGGRYNQPQHF
TRBV3-1/TRBV3-2 CASSQSGSLNIQYF
TRBV4-3 CASSQDLSIQETQYF
TRBV6-5 CASSLILSSYEQYF
TRBV19 CASSIPGQGQNYGYTF
TRBV28 CASSLEETQYF